Described below is a single T cell receptor (beta chain) sequence and its context. What it recognizes is unknown. The repertoire was sequenced with immunoSEQ multiplex PCR; TCRdb's copy has only in-frame clones and lacks some. The table has about 180,000 clones, around 89% seen once. The CDR3 loop spans 17 amino acids. Trimming shortened V by 0 bases and J by 7 bases, and 18 bases separated the two germline ends. Germline assignment: CDR1 MNHEY and CDR2 SVGEGT. These data come from a study of T cell responses to AZD1222 COVID-19 vaccine. Study-wide results and caveats: It was only a handful of AZD1222 recipients who were seropositive at baseline. Clonal diversity may have been underestimated, and the donors were mostly white British, with more females than males. The CD4 TCRs associated with vaccination extended across spike and predominated at 160-218 and 743-854.

This chain connects TRBV6-2 or TRBV6-3 to TRBJ2-2; D may match TRBD1 or TRBD2 (6 bases each). The sequence was obtained from an adult who received the AZD1222 COVID-19 vaccine. The starting material was peripheral blood, obtained 28 days after the second AZD1222 dose. CDR3 region: CASSYSTKRRGIGELFF. The DNA of the CDR3 is TGTGCCAGCAGTTACTCGACGAAGCGGAGGGGGATCGGGGAGCTGTTTTTT.